One sample yielded the 12 T cell receptor beta chains listed below, sequenced in a study of graft-versus-host responses after intestinal transplantation (dated by TCRdb to the early 2020s). Library method: the immunoSEQ multiplex PCR assay. TCRdb limited this immuneACCESS table to in-frame rearrangements with V and J called. A share of clones is missing; checked studies link under half to unresolved V genes, and the rest is unexplained. Across this sample there are 15,000 to 20,000 clones, with approximately 87% seen only once. Of the sample, approximately 7% falls within the top ten clones. The sequencing here drew on bone marrow, taken 120 to 130 days after intestinal transplantation. The receptors derive from a human patient who received an intestinal transplant, so some T cells may come from the graft donor.

The chain employs TRBV28 and TRBJ2-5, with D uncertain. Germline V gene sequence: CDR1 MDHEN, CDR2 SYDVKM. V lost 4 bases to trimming and J lost 5 bases, with 8 bases between them. This CDR3 spans 12 amino acids. The CDR3 protein is CASSSLGETQYF. The DNA for the CDR3 is TGTGCCAGCAGTTCCTTGGGCGAGACCCAGTACTTC.

V is TRBV7-9 and J is TRBJ2-1; D gene unclear. CDR1 is SEHNR, CDR2 FQNEAQ, per germline (reference sequence). V lost 5 bases and J lost 5, with 13 bases in between. The CDR3 is 14 residues long. The CDR3 here is CASSAATRDNEQFF. In DNA form, the CDR3 reads TGTGCCAGCAGCGCCGCCACAAGGGACAATGAGCAGTTCTTC.

J is TRBJ1-1 and V is TRBV6-5; perhaps TRBD1 as D (5 bases). V lost 6 bases to trimming and J lost 3 bases, with 17 bases between them. Germline assignment: CDR1 MNHEY and CDR2 SVGAGI. CDR3 length: 15 residues. CDR3 in DNA: TGTGCCAGCAGGGACCGGGGACCGAGGGACACTGAAGCTTTCTTT. It encodes CASRDRGPRDTEAFF.

As to this clone: Other DNA sequences of this sample code for an identical CDR3. This sequence joins TRBV7-3 and TRBJ2-3; the match to TRBD2 covers 8 bases. Germline CDR1 and CDR2: SGHTA and FQGTGA. After removal of 2 bases from V and 5 bases from J, the junction contained 3 bases not matched to a gene. CDR3 length: 14 amino acids. The CDR3 sequence: CASSLAGGIDTQYF. CDR3 nucleotide sequence: TGTGCCAGCAGCTTAGCGGGAGGAATAGATACGCAGTATTTT.

This clone was recorded a few times. This chain uses TRBV19 with TRBJ2-7; the D is unclear. V gave up 3 bases and J gave up 1 base, with 10 bases separating them. This CDR3 region has 14 residues. Germline assignment: CDR1 LNHDA and CDR2 SQIVND (reference sequence). The CDR3 loop reads CASSIVPSSYEQYF. The CDR3 DNA is TGTGCCAGTAGTATCGTACCCAGTTCCTACGAGCAGTACTTC. Full variable domain (rest looked up from reference TRBV19 and TRBJ2-7): DGGITQSPKYLFRKEGQNVTLSCEQNLNHDAMYWYRQDPGQGLRLIYYSQIVNDFQKGDIAEGYSVSREKKESFPLTVTSAQKNPTAFYLCASSIVPSSYEQYFGPGTRLTVT.

Here the CDR3 reads CASSLALEGEQFF. In nucleotides, the CDR3 is TGTGCCAGCAGCTTAGCCTTAGAAGGCGAGCAGTTCTTC. The chain uses TRBV7-2 and TRBJ2-1; no definite D call. The V end lost 0 bases, the J end lost 10 bases, and 10 bases lay between the germline ends. This CDR3 comprises 13 residues. The germline V gene has CDR1 SGHTA and CDR2 FQGNSA.

CDR3 DNA sequence: TGTGCCACCCACCCGTTCTACTCTGGGGCCAACGTCCTGACTTTC. Its translation is CATHPFYSGANVLTF. The chain recombines TRBV15 with TRBJ2-6; D is uncertain. The germline gives CDR1 LNHNV, CDR2 YYDKDF (reference sequence). The CDR3 has 15 amino acids. V was trimmed by 8 bases and J by 0 bases, leaving 11 bases between them.

The V gene is TRBV30, the J gene TRBJ1-3; weak D call: TRBD1 (6 bases). This CDR3 has 12 amino acids. CDR1 and CDR2 (germline): GTSNPN, SVGIG (reference sequence). Trimming took off 8 bases at V and 3 bases at J, with 11 bases between the two ends. CDR3 nucleotides: TGTGCCCAAGGGACATTTGGAAACACCATATATTTT. This encodes CAQGTFGNTIYF.

This clone was picked up a small number of times. This rearrangement joins TRBV6-4 to TRBJ2-3, with 12 bases lining up with TRBD1. Per the germline V gene, CDR1 is MRHNA and CDR2 is SNTAGT. The CDR3 spans 15 residues. Unmatched junction bases numbered 5, after V lost 6 bases and J lost 4 bases. DNA for the CDR3: TGTGCCAGCAGCGCCGGGACAGGGGGCGCAGATACGCAGTATTTT. Encoded protein: CASSAGTGGADTQYF.

The chain employs TRBV28 and TRBJ1-1; D remains unclear. Germline V gives CDR1 MDHEN, CDR2 SYDVKM. The CDR3 covers 13 residues. The V gene lost 6 bases and the J gene lost 6 bases, with 14 bases spanning the gap. CDR3 sequence: CASRRFIYPEAFF. The DNA for the CDR3 is TGTGCCAGCAGACGATTTATTTACCCTGAAGCTTTCTTT. Together with reference TRBV28 and TRBJ1-1, the CDR3 gives the full variable domain: DVKVTQSSRYLVKRTGEKVFLECVQDMDHENMFWYRQDPGLGLRLIYFSYDVKMKEKGDIPEGYSVSREKKERFSLILESASTNQTSMYLCASRRFIYPEAFFGQGTRLTVV.

The V and J genes are TRBV7-2 and TRBJ2-7, with 7 bases fitting TRBD1. This CDR3 is built from 14 residues. Per germline, CDR1 SGHTA and CDR2 FQGNSA. V trimming: 7 bases; J trimming: 5 bases; junction bases outside the gene matches: 11. CDR3 region: CASTREGGWDEQYF. CDR3 nucleotides: TGTGCCAGCACCCGAGAAGGGGGCTGGGACGAGCAGTACTTC.

The J gene is TRBJ2-6, the V gene TRBV12-5; 8 positions agree with TRBD2. The CDR3 extends over 18 amino acids. The germline gives CDR1 LGHNT, CDR2 FRNRAP. The J segment lost 2 bases and the V segment lost 2 bases, leaving 8 bases of the junction unmatched. CDR3 in DNA: TGTGCTAGTGGTTTGCCCCCTCGGGGGGGGCCTGGGGCCAACGTCCTGACTTTC. Amino acids: CASGLPPRGGPGANVLTF.